This entry is about one T cell receptor (beta chain). What it binds is unknown. This sample was taken from a study of cytomegalovirus exposure and HLA in healthy donors. The PCR used 60 Vbeta and 13 Jbeta primers. Source study methods: In a later analysis, about 12 million of 75 million to 85 million unique beta chains occurred in at least two donors. The method was immunoSEQ multiplex PCR; TCRdb's version includes in-frame clones alone and lacks a portion of them. That table gives V, J and clone size, and the DNA gave D and trimming. The specimen's table records more than 200,000 clones. The CDR3 is 13 amino acids. Deletions cut 6 bases from V and 0 bases from J, with 9 bases between. Germline loops: CDR1 MDHEN, CDR2 SYDVKM. Broader study findings: Reportedly, fewer N-insertions than the approximately 700-donor mean appeared in an Asian-associated ancestry cluster in a later analysis.

The sample taken for sequencing was PBMCs. The sequence derives from a woman under 40 in good health and CMV-seropositive. This chain links TRBV28 with TRBJ2-7; D possibly corresponds to TRBD1 (5 bases). CDR3 DNA sequence: TGTGCCAGCAGGAGACAGCTCTCCTACGAGCAGTACTTC. The encoded protein is CASRRQLSYEQYF.